Below, one T cell receptor beta chain is given with its context. Participants were aged about 18 to 89 years, lived in around 25 US areas, and enrolled virtually. The data belong to a study of blood T cell repertoires in COVID-19. Whole-study context: Acute-phase and convalescent COVID-19 samples originated in the United States, Italy and Spain.

Trimming pared 3 bases from V and 2 bases from J, leaving 15 bases between. Germline CDR1 MDHEN, CDR2 SYDVKM. This CDR3 region has 16 residues. TCRdb keeps only in-frame clones here, not all; method: immunoSEQ multiplex PCR. The sample records hundreds of thousands of clones, about nine tenths being singletons. V and J are TRBV28 and TRBJ2-3, with TRBD2 as a possible D gene (5 bases). The receptor comes from a man between 60 and 75 years old who had recovered from COVID-19. Sample: PBMCs or T cells enriched from blood (not recorded which). CDR3 region: CASSLLAVRATDTQYF. CDR3 nucleotides: TGTGCCAGCAGTTTGTTAGCAGTGAGGGCCACAGATACGCAGTATTTT.